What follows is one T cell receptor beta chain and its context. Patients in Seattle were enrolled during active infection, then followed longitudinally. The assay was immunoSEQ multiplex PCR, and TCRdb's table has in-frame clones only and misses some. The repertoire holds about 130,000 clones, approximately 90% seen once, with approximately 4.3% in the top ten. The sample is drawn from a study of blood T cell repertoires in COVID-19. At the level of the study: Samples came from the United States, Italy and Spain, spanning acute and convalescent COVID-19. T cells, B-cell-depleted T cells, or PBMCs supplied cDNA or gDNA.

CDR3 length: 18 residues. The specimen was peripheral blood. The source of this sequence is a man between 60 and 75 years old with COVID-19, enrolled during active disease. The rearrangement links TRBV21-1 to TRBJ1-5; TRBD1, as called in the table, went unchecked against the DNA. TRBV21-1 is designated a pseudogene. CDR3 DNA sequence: TGTGCCAGCAGCAAAGCGGGCCACATAAAGTCCAGCAATCAGCCCCAGCATTTT. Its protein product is CASSKAGHIKSSNQPQHF.